This record covers a single T cell receptor (beta chain). The clone's antigen remains unknown. Base quality data are lacking; no much larger clone is found one base away. TCRbeta CDR3 regions were amplified from genomic DNA using the immunoSEQ Assay, a bias-controlled multiplex PCR. Turning to the authors' computational methods: Within the assay, amplification of reference gene primers was used to estimate how many nucleated cells each sample contained. To quantify the absolute abundance of each unique TCRbeta CDR3 rearrangement, sequence reads were collapsed and filtered. For each sample, productive Simpson clonality was calculated as the square root of Simpson's diversity index over productive rearrangements. As stored in TCRdb, this immuneACCESS dataset retains in-frame rearrangements with V and J assigned. A fraction of the clones does not appear; measured against another copy, unresolved V genes explain less than half of the discrepancy, and the remainder lacks a known reason. V and J calls and clone size are those listed in that table; D and trimming were worked out from the DNA. The sample profile shows about 140,000 clones; 86% of them were found once. 8.2% of the sample is taken by the ten largest.

This entry is derived from a study of blood T cell repertoires in COVID-19 (dated by TCRdb to between 2020 and 2021). With regard to the full study: The collaborator samples originated in the United States, Italy and Spain and spanned the acute and convalescent phases of COVID-19. The prospective study material was composed of cDNA or gDNA derived from T cells, B-cell-depleted T cells, or PBMCs. Deeply sampled blood TCRbeta repertoires from subjects exposed to, actively infected with, or recovered from COVID-19 were included in the dataset. The repertoires were released in a freely available public database meant as a resource for research on the immune response to SARS-CoV-2. Samples came from the ongoing ImmuneRACE study (first 160 participants) plus 1,254 subjects from 6 global collaborators. A de-identified subject ID, COVID-19 status, age in years and sex were almost always included in the sample metadata. HLA class I and class II types, where available, came from metadata supplied by the sample provider rather than from assay-based typing.

Collaborating institutions collected whole blood in K2EDTA tubes following their own protocols. For TCRbeta analysis, collaborators shipped samples in one of three forms: frozen whole blood, isolated PBMCs, or DNA extracted from either of those sample types. Overall study outcomes, separate from this receptor: The amount of clinical and demographic metadata varied by source and participant and was provided uncurated.

This TCR was sampled from a woman in her sixties with acute or convalescent COVID-19. Sequenced: peripheral blood.

The CDR3 region has the sequence CASSFTGTGGVYGYTF. The DNA is as follows: TGTGCCAGCAGTTTTACCGGGACAGGGGGCGTCTATGGCTACACCTTC. Here the chain combines TRBV2 and TRBJ1-2, with TRBD1 identical over 12 junction bases. There are 16 amino acids in the CDR3, from cysteine to phenylalanine inclusive. This entry keeps only the CDR3 DNA: 48 bases, framed from base 1. Based on the germline V gene, the CDR1 and CDR2 sequences are SNHLY and FYNNEI. V and J are trimmed by 5 bases and 4 bases, and the gene matches miss 8 bases of the junction. The full variable domain, completed from the reference TRBV2 and TRBJ1-2 proteins outside the CDR3, reads EPEVTQTPSHQVTQMGQEVILRCVPISNHLYFYWYRQILGQKVEFLVSFYNNEISEKSEIFDDQFSVERPDGSNFTLKIRSTKLEDSAMYFCASSFTGTGGVYGYTFGSGTRLTVV.